This T cell receptor beta chain was identified during a study of early T cells in non-severe SARS-CoV-2 infection. Turning to the study itself: Sequencing input comprised bulk RNA from unsorted whole blood; chain pairing was not available. Study observations and caveats: VDJdb matching skewed toward anti-spike CD8 responses, missing private and CD4 specificities.

Attachment of unique molecular identifiers to individual cDNA molecules was performed. TCRdb re-called the 5' RACE reads with MiXCR, one entry per CDR3 protein. The sample lists tens of thousands of distinct CDR3 sequences, approximately 9% occurring once. Germline CDR1 is SGDLS and CDR2 is YYNGEE. V lost 7 bases and J lost 7; bases outside the gene matches: 14. The CDR3 totals 14 residues. This clonotype was counted many times. Its antigen is not known. The sample was whole blood, taken at baseline. This sequence was found in an adult who was a healthcare worker with PCR-confirmed SARS-CoV-2 infection or an uninfected control (not recorded which). V is TRBV9 and J is TRBJ2-7; TRBD2 matches 7 bases. The CDR3 DNA reads TGTGCCAGCGGGAGGGGCTCGGTTATGTGGGAGCAGTACTTC. Protein: CASGRGSVMWEQYF.